This T cell receptor (beta chain) was profiled in a study of blood T cell repertoires in COVID-19. The germline V gene encodes CDR1 KGHDR and CDR2 SFDVKD. The V and J ends lost 3 bases and 5 bases respectively, with 12 bases between them. CDR3 length: 14 amino acids. By share of the sample, this clone is large. Those enrolled, adults aged 18 to 89 years, came from 25 or so US areas. Recovered status in Cohort 3 required two negative PCRs, clearance, or symptom resolution. TCRdb's copy holds only in-frame clones and misses some; the assay was immunoSEQ multiplex PCR. In the table there are more than 150,000 clones, over 75% of which are singletons.

V and J are TRBV24-1 and TRBJ2-5; D perhaps matches TRBD2 (6 bases). The sequenced sample was PBMCs or T cells enriched from blood (not recorded which). This TCR came from a man in his forties or fifties who had recovered from COVID-19. The CDR3 DNA is TGTGCCACCAGTGATCTCGGCGGGGATGAGACCCAGTACTTC. Protein: CATSDLGGDETQYF.